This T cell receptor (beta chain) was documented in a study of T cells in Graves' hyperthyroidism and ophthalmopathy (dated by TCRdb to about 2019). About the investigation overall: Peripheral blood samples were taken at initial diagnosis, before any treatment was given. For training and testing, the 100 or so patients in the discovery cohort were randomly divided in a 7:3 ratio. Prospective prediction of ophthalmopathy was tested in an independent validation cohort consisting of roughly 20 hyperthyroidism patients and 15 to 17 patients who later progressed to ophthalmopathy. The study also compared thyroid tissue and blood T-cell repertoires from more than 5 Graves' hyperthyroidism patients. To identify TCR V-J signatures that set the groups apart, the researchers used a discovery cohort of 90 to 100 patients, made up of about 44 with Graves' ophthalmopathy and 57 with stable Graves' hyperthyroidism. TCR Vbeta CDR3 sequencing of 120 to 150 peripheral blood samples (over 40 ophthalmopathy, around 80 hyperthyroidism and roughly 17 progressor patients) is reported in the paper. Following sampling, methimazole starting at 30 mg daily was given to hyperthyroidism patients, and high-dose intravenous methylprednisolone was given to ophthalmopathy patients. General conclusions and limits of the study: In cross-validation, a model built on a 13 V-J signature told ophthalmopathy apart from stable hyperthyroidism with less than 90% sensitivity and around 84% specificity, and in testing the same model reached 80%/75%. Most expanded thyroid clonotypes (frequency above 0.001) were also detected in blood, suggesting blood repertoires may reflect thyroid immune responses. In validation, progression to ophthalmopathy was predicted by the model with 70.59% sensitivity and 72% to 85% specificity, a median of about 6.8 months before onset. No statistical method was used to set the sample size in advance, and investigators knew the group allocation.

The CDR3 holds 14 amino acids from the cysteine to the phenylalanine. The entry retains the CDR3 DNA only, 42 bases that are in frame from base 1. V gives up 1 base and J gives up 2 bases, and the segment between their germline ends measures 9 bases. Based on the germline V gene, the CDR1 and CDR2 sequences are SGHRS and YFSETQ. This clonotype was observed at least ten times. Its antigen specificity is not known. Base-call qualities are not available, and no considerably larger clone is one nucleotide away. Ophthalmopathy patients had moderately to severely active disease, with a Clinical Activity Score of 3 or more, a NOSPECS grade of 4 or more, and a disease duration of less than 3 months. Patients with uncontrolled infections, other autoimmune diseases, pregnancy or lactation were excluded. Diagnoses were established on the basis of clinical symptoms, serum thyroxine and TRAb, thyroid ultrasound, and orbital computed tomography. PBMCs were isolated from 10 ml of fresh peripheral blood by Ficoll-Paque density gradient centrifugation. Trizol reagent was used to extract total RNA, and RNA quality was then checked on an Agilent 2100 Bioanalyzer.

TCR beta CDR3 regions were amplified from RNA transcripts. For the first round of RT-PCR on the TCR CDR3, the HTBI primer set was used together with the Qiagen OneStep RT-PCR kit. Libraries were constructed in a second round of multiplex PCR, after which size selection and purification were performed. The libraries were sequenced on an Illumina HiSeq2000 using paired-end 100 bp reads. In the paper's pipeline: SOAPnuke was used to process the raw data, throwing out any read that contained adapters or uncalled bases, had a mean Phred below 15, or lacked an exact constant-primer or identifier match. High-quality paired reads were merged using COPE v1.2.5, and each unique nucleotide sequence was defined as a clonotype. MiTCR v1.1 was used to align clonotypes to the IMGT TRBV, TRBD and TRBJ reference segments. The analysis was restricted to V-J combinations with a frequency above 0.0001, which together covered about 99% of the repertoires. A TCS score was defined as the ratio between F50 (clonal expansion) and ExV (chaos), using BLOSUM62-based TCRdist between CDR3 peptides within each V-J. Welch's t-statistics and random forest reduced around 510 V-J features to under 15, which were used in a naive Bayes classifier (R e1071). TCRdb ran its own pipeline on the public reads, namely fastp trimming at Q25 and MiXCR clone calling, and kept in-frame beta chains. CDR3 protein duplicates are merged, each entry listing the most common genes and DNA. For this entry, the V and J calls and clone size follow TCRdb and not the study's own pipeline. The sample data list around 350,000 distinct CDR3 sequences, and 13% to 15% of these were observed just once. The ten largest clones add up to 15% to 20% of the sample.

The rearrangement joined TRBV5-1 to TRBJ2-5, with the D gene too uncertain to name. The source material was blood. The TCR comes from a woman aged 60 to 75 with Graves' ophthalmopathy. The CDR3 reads CASSLLVGQETQYF. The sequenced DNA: TGCGCCAGCAGCTTGTTGGTGGGGCAAGAGACCCAGTACTTC.